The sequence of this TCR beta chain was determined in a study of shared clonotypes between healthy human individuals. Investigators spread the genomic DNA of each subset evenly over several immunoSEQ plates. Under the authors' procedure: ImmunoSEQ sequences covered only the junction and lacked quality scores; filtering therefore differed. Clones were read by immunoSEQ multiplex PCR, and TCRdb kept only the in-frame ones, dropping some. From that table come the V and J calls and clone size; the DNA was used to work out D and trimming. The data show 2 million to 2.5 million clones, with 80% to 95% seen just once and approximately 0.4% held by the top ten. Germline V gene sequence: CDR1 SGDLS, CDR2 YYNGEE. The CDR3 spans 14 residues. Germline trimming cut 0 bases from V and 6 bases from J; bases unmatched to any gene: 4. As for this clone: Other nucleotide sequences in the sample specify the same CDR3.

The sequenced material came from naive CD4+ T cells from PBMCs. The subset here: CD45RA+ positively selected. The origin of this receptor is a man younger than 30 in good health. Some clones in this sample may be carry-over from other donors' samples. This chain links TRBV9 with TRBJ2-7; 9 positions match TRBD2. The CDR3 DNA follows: TGTGCCAGCAGCGTAGTTGGTAGCGGGAGCGAGCAGTACTTC. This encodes CASSVVGSGSEQYF.